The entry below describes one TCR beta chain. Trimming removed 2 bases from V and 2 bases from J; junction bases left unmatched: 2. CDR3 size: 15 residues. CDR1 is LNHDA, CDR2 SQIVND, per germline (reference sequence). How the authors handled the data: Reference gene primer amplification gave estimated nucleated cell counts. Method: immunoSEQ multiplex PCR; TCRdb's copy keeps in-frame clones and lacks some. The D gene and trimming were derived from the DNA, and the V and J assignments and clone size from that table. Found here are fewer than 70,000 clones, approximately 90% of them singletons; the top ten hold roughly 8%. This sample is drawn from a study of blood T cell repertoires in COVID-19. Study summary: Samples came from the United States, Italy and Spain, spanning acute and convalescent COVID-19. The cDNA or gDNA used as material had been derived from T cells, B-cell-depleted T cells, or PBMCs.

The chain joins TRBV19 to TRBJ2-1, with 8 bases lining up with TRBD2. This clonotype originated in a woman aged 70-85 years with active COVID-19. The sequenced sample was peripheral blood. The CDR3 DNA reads TGTGCCAGTAGTATAACTAGCGGTACCTACAATGAGCAGTTCTTC. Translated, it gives CASSITSGTYNEQFF.